The 12 T cell receptor beta chains below come from one sample, sequenced in a study of T cell responses to AZD1222 COVID-19 vaccine. Sequencing was performed with immunoSEQ multiplex PCR; in TCRdb, only in-frame clones are kept and a portion is missing. There are 95,000 to 150,000 clones in the sample; more than 75% occur only once, and over 9.5% lies in the top ten. Material: peripheral blood, obtained on day 0 of AZD1222 vaccination. Every receptor here comes from an adult in good health.

V usage is TRBV18 and J usage is TRBJ2-7; TRBD1 aligns across 8 bases. The junction had 6 bases not matched to a gene; V was cut back by 3 bases and J by 2 bases. The CDR3 sequence is 15 residues long. Per the germline V gene, CDR1 is KGHSH and CDR2 is LQKENI. This chain's CDR3 is CASSPTTGGTYEQYF. In DNA, the CDR3 is TGTGCCAGCTCACCGACTACAGGGGGTACCTACGAGCAGTACTTC.

This chain uses TRBV11-2 with TRBJ2-1; unclear D gene. The CDR3 has 13 residues. The ends were cut back, 3 bases at V and 6 bases at J, with 9 bases in the middle. Per the germline V gene, CDR1 is SGHAT and CDR2 is FQNNGV. CDR3 in DNA: TGTGCCAGCAGCTTCATACCTTCCAATGAGCAGTTCTTC. Amino acid sequence: CASSFIPSNEQFF.

V usage is TRBV7-6 and J usage is TRBJ2-7; D is unclear. V was cut by 2 bases and J by 6 bases, with 23 bases left in between. The CDR3 consists of 17 residues. Germline CDR1 reads SGHVS; CDR2 reads FNYEAQ. CDR3 bases: TGTGCCAGCAGCTTACAACACGCATCCGGGCCCTCCGGCGAGCAGTACTTC. Translation gives CASSLQHASGPSGEQYF.

The chain carries TRBV30 and TRBJ1-4; 7 bases agree with TRBD1. Germline assignment: CDR1 GTSNPN and CDR2 SVGIG (reference sequence). The CDR3 length is 16 residues. V lost 1 base and J lost 3; bases outside the gene matches: 8. Here the CDR3 DNA reads TGTGCCTGGAGTGACGGTCCGACAGGGTCTAATGAAAAACTGTTTTTT. Translation: CAWSDGPTGSNEKLFF.

This chain uses TRBV28 with TRBJ1-6, with 8 bases aligning to TRBD1. The germline CDR1 and CDR2 sequences are MDHEN and SYDVKM. V gave up 5 bases and J gave up 6 bases; unmatched junction bases: 9. The CDR3 spans 16 residues. CDR3 in DNA: TGTGCCAGCAGTGCCTCAGGGGGCTGGGGTAATTCACCCCTCCACTTT. As protein: CASSASGGWGNSPLHF.

This sequence joins TRBV6-1 and TRBJ2-5; 12 nucleotides line up with TRBD2. The CDR3 extends over 16 amino acids. The V and J ends lost 4 bases and 5 bases, in that order; junction bases with no gene match: 8. Germline values: CDR1 MNHNS, CDR2 SASEGT. The CDR3 DNA reads as TGTGCCAGCAGTGCGGGACTAGCGGGCACGTGGGAGACCCAGTACTTC. This gives the protein CASSAGLAGTWETQYF.

Here the CDR3 DNA reads TGCGCCAGCAGCTTGTCTCCCCCGGGACCCAGCTCCTACGAGCAGTACTTC. Translated, it gives CASSLSPPGPSSYEQYF. The V gene is TRBV5-1, the J gene TRBJ2-7, with D perhaps given as TRBD1 or TRBD2 (5 bases each). V lost 1 base, J lost 0 bases, and 17 bases lay in between. CDR3 length equals 17 residues. Germline V gene lookup returns CDR1 SGHRS and CDR2 YFSETQ.

Details on this clone: The sample contains more than one DNA sequence encoding this CDR3. V usage is TRBV30 and J usage is TRBJ2-7; D unclear. The germline gives CDR1 GTSNPN, CDR2 SVGIG (reference sequence). This CDR3 comprises 11 residues. V was trimmed by 1 base and J by 3 bases, leaving 4 bases between them. The DNA of the CDR3 is TGTGCCTGGAGTGGAAGCTACGAGCAGTACTTC. Translating gives CAWSGSYEQYF. Looking up the rest from reference TRBV30 and TRBJ2-7 gives the full variable domain: SQTIHQWPATLVQPVGSPLSLECTVEGTSNPNLYWYRQAAGRGLQLLFYSVGIGQISSEVPQNLSASRPQDRQFILSSKKLLLSDSGFYLCAWSGSYEQYFGPGTRLTVT.

The chain combines TRBV19 with TRBJ2-5, with D perhaps given as TRBD1 or TRBD2 (5 bases each). Trimming took 6 bases from V and 6 from J, leaving 17 bases between them. Germline V lookup: CDR1 LNHDA, CDR2 SQIVND (reference sequence). The CDR3 has 14 amino acids. CDR3 nucleotide sequence: TGTGCCAGTAGCTTCCGGGACGCCGGGAAGACCCAGTACTTC. This encodes CASSFRDAGKTQYF.

CDR3: CASSQLQGAAEAFF. The CDR3 DNA is TGTGCCAGCAGCCAATTGCAGGGGGCCGCTGAAGCTTTCTTT. V and J are TRBV3-1 (or the pseudogene TRBV3-2) and TRBJ1-1, with 8 bases identical to TRBD1. The CDR3 is made up of 14 amino acids. V shed 2 bases, J shed 6 bases, and the junction held 5 bases outside the gene matches. CDR1 and CDR2 (germline): LGHDT, YNNKEL (reference sequence).

This clone was picked up one time. The chain couples TRBV6-5 to TRBJ1-5; 9 positions agree with TRBD1. Germline V gives CDR1 MNHEY, CDR2 SVGAGI. J gave up 5 bases and V 7 bases, and 3 bases lay outside the gene matches. This CDR3 contains 13 residues. The CDR3 loop is CASTGTGYQPQHF. Written as DNA, the CDR3 is TGTGCCAGCACCGGGACAGGGTATCAGCCCCAGCATTTT.

There are a few counts of this clone. This chain connects TRBV6-5 to TRBJ2-1, with D maybe TRBD2 (7 bases). Germline CDR1 and CDR2: MNHEY and SVGAGI. This CDR3 is built from 14 residues. Deletions cut 7 bases from V and 5 bases from J, with 15 bases between. The CDR3 nucleotides read TGTGCCAGCAATTCGGGGGGCGTCAACAATGAGCAGTTCTTC. Its protein is CASNSGGVNNEQFF.